This T cell receptor beta chain was identified during a study of shared clonotypes between healthy human individuals. About this clone: No antigen is known for it.

Sequencing was performed with immunoSEQ multiplex PCR; in TCRdb, only in-frame clones are kept and a portion is missing. Among 2 million to 3 million clones, roughly 93% were seen once, and the ten largest hold 0.35% to 0.45%. The investigators split CD4+ cells into a CD45RA+ naive subset and a CD45RA-negative memory subset. Germline V lookup: CDR1 SGHDT, CDR2 YYEEEE. The CDR3 runs to 15 residues. Trimming cost V 2 bases and J 1 base, with 11 bases left between them. Study conclusions and caveats: Against clonotypes common to all four donors, non-shared ones had lower generation probabilities.

The receptor comes from a man aged 18 to 30 in good health. Some clones in this sample may be carry-over from other donors' samples. The chain recombines TRBV5-6 with TRBJ2-3; TRBD2 is a possible D gene (6 bases). Sequencing was performed on naive CD4+ T cells from PBMCs. Subset: CD45RA+ positively selected. This chain's CDR3 is CASSFETSRTDTQYF. The DNA of the CDR3 is TGTGCCAGCAGCTTCGAGACTAGTCGCACAGATACGCAGTATTTT.